The clone carrying this T cell receptor beta chain has ten or more counts. Its antigen is as yet unknown. These data originate in a study of T-cell memory formation after mild COVID-19. Study-wide results and limits: CM and EM subsets held most contracting CD4+ clones; EMRA held CD8+ ones.

TCRdb re-called the 5' RACE reads with MiXCR, one entry per CDR3 protein. The sample records 200,000 to 250,000 distinct CDR3 sequences, around 9.5% being singletons. The germline V gene has CDR1 MNHEY and CDR2 SVGAGI. The CDR3 consists of 16 residues. J gave up 2 bases and V 3 bases, and 6 bases lay outside the gene matches. The rearrangement links TRBV6-5 to TRBJ2-3; 9 bases agree with TRBD2. The material sequenced was PBMCs or a T cell subset sorted from them (not recorded which). This receptor was obtained from a man aged 18-30 years who had mild COVID-19 (a few samples of this study predate the infection). Cell type and time point are not known. This chain's CDR3 is CASSYWLAGPTDTQYF. The DNA of the CDR3 is TGTGCCAGCAGTTATTGGCTAGCGGGGCCCACAGATACGCAGTATTTT.